This TCR beta chain was documented in a study of identical twins. Using its own MiXCR run on the 5' RACE reads, TCRdb lists one record per CDR3 protein. The sample lists around 370,000 distinct CDR3 sequences; 8.5% to 10% were seen once. The CDR3 sequence is 16 residues long. Germline values: CDR1 MGHRA, CDR2 YSYEKL. The V end lost 1 base, the J end lost 4 bases, and 14 bases lay between the germline ends. Whole-study findings and limits: Invariant MAIT and iNKT cells could partly confound zero-insertion analyses. For cord blood, abundant beta clonotypes had fewer insertions, unlike memory repertoires, which showed none.

This clonotype has at least ten counts. Its matching antigen is unknown. The V and J genes are TRBV4-1 and TRBJ2-1, with a possible D match to TRBD2 (6 bases). The TCR comes from a woman in her forties or fifties in good health. Input material: naive T cells sorted from blood. CDR3 in amino acids: CASSQGPGDSYNEQFF. The CDR3 nucleotides are TGCGCCAGCAGCCAAGGTCCGGGAGATTCATACAATGAGCAGTTCTTC.